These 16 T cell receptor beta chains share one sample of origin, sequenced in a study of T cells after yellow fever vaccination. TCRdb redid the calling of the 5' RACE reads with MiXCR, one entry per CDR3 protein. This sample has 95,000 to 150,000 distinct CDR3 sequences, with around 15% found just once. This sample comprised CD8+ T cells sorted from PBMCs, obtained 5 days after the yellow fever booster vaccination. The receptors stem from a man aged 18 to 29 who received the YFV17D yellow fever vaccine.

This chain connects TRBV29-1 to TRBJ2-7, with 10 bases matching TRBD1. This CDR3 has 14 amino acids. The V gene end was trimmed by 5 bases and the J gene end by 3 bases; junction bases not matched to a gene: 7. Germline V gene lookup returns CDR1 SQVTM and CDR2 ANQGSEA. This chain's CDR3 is CSVRDRDRGYEQYF. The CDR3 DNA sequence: TGCAGCGTTAGGGACCGGGACAGGGGCTACGAGCAGTACTTC.

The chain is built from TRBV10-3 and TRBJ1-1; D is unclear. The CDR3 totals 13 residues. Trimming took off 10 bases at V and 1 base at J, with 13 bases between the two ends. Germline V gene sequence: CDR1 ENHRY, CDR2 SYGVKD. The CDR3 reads CASGRGANTEAFF. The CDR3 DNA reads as TGTGCCAGCGGGAGAGGTGCGAACACTGAAGCTTTCTTT.

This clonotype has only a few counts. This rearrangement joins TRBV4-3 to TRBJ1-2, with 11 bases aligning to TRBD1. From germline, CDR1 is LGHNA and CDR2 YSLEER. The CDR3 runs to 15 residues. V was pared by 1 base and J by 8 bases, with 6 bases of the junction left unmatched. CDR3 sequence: CASSQGTGGLRGYTF. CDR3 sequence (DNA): TGCGCCAGCAGCCAAGGGACAGGGGGCTTGCGAGGCTACACCTTC.

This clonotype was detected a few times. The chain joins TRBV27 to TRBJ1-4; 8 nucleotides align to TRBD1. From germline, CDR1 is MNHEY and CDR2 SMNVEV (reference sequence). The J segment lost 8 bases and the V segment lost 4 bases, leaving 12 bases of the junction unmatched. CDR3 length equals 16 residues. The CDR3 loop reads CASSSSAGQAGEKLFF. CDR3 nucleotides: TGTGCCAGCAGTTCCAGCGCGGGACAGGCCGGGGAAAAACTGTTTTTT.

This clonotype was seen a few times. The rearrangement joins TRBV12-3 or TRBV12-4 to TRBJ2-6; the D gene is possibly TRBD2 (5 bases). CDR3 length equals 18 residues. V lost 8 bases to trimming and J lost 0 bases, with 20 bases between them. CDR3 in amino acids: CASLGAGGYYSGANVLTF. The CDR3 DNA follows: TGTGCCAGCTTAGGAGCCGGAGGATACTACTCTGGGGCCAACGTCCTGACTTTC.

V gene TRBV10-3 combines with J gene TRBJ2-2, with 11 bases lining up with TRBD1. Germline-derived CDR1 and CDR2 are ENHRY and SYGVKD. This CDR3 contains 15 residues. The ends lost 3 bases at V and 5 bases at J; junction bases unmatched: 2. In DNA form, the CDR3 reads TGTGCCATCAGTGAACGGGACAGGGGGACCGGGGAGCTGTTTTTT. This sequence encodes CAISERDRGTGELFF.

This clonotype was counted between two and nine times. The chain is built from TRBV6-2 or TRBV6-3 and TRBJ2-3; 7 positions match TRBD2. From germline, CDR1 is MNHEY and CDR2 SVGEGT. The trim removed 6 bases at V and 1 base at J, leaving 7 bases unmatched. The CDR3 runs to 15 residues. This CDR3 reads CASRWDYGGTDTQYF. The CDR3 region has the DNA TGTGCCAGCAGATGGGACTACGGGGGCACAGATACGCAGTATTTT.

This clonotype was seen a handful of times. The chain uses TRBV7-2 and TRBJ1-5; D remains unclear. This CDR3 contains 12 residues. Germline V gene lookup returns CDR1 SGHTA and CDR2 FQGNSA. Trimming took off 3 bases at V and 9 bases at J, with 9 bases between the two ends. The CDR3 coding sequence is TGTGCCAGCAGCTTCCTATATATGCCCCAGCATTTT. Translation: CASSFLYMPQHF.

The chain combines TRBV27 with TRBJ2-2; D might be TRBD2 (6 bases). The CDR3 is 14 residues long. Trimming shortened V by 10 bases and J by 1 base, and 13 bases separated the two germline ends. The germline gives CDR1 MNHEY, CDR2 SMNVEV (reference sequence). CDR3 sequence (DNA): TGTGCCACCGGGCCCGGGGGGAACACCGGGGAGCTGTTTTTT. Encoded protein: CATGPGGNTGELFF.

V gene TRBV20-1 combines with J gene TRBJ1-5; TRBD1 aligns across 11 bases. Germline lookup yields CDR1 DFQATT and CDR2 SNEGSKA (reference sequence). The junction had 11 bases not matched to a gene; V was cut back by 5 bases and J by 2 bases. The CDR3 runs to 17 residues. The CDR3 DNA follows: TGCAGTGCTCAGGGGGACAGGGGGGTTCAGCGCAATCAGCCCCAGCATTTT. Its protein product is CSAQGDRGVQRNQPQHF.

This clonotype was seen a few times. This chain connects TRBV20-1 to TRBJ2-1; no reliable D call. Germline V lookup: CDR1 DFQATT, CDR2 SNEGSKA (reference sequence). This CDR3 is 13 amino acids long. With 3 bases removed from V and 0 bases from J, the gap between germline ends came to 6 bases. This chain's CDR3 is CSARLSSYNEQFF. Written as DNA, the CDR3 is TGCAGTGCTAGGCTAAGCTCCTACAATGAGCAGTTCTTC.

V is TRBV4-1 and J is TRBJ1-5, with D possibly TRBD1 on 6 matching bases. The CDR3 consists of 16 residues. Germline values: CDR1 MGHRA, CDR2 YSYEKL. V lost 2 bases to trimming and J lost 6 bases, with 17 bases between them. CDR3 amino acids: CASSQLTRGPRQPQHF. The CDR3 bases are TGCGCCAGCAGCCAATTAACCCGGGGGCCACGTCAGCCCCAGCATTTT.

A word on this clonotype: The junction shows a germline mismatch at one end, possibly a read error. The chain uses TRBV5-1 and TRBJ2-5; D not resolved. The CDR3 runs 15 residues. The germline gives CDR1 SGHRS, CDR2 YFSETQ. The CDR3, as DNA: TGCGCCAGCAGCTGGACGACAAGATTCCAAGAGACCCATTACTTC. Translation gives CASSWTTRFQETHYF.

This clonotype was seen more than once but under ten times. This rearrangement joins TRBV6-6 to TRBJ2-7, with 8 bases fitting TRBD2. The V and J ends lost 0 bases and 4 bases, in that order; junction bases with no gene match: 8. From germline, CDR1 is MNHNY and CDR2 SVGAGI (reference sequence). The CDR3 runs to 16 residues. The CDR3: CASSYSLAGNGYEQYF. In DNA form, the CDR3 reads TGTGCCAGCAGTTACTCGCTAGCGGGTAACGGATACGAGCAGTACTTC.

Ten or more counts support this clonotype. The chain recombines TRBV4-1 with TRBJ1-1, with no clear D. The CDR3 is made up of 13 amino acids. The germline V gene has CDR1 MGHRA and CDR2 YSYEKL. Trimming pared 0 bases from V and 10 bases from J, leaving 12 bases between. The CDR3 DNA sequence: TGCGCCAGCAGCCAAGAAACTTCACCTGGAGCTTTCTTT. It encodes CASSQETSPGAFF.

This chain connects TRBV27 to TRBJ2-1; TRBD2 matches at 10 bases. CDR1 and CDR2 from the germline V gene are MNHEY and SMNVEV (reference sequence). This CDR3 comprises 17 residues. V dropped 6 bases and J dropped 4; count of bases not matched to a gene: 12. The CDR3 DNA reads TGTGCCAGCAGAACTCTCCTAGCGGGGGCTCGATACAATGAGCAGTTCTTC. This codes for CASRTLLAGARYNEQFF.